This T cell receptor (beta chain) was captured by sequencing in a study of T-cell memory formation after mild COVID-19. The overall study: TCR clusters were mostly confined to one donor each. General study findings and limits: Memory from before infection featured some responding clones, which suggests cross-reactive memory joined.

In its sample, this clonotype was seen many times. Its antigen remains unknown. Germline V CDR1 and CDR2: ENHRY, SYGVKD. This CDR3 spans 16 amino acids. Trimming stripped 2 bases from V and 3 bases from J, with 17 bases between. A 5'RACE reaction primed in the constant segment made cDNA libraries of TCR alpha and TCR beta, and these carried sample barcodes and UMIs. One entry per CDR3 protein, called by TCRdb with MiXCR from the 5' RACE reads. The sample yields about 90,000 distinct CDR3 sequences, about 13% seen once. The sequenced material came from PBMCs or a T cell subset sorted from them (not recorded which). V and J are TRBV10-3 and TRBJ2-7; D unresolved. The receptor was derived from an adult woman who had mild COVID-19 (a few samples of this study predate the infection). Cell type and time point are not known. Here the CDR3 DNA reads TGTGCCATCAGTGAGGGTAGGTCCACACCACTCTACGAGCAGTACTTC. This gives the protein CAISEGRSTPLYEQYF.